The 15 T cell receptor beta chains presented below share a single source sample, sequenced in a study of Graves' ophthalmopathy and Graves' hyperthyroidism. The authors amplified TCR beta CDR3 regions, and they did so from RNA transcripts for repertoire sequencing. RT-PCR with HTBI primers came first, then second-round multiplex PCR. TCRdb recomputed calls from the multiplex PCR reads with MiXCR, one row per CDR3 protein. The table includes about 700,000 distinct CDR3 sequences, about two fifths detected once. The sequenced sample was peripheral blood. All receptors come from an adult man with Graves' ophthalmopathy.

This clonotype has ten or more counts. The chain is built from TRBV6-2 or TRBV6-3 and TRBJ1-2; TRBD1 agrees at 7 bases. Germline V gene data show CDR1 as MNHEY and CDR2 as SVGEGT. CDR3 length: 14 residues. J lost 6 bases, V lost 5 bases, and 9 bases had no gene match. CDR3 amino acids: CASSPGQARHGYTF. The CDR3 nucleotides read TGTGCCAGCAGTCCAGGACAGGCGAGGCATGGCTACACCTTC.

V usage is TRBV19 and J usage is TRBJ2-2; TRBD2 matches 10 bases. This CDR3 spans 17 amino acids. Germline V lookup: CDR1 LNHDA, CDR2 SQIVND (reference sequence). V lost 5 bases to trimming and J lost 2 bases; unmatched junction nucleotides: 8. The CDR3 is CASSPRRLAGNTGELFF. CDR3 in DNA: TGTGCCAGTAGTCCTCGAAGACTAGCGGGTAACACCGGGGAGCTGTTTTTT. Combining the CDR3 with reference TRBV19 and TRBJ2-2 gives the whole variable domain DGGITQSPKYLFRKEGQNVTLSCEQNLNHDAMYWYRQDPGQGLRLIYYSQIVNDFQKGDIAEGYSVSREKKESFPLTVTSAQKNPTAFYLCASSPRRLAGNTGELFFGEGSRLTVL.

This clonotype showed up many times. V gene TRBV6-6 combines with J gene TRBJ1-2; no reliable D call. CDR3 length: 13 amino acids. Germline CDR1 and CDR2: MNHNY and SVGAGI (reference sequence). Between the trimmed V and J ends, which lost 0 bases and 13 bases, there was a span of 15 bases. CDR3 protein: CASSYSIWQLSTF. CDR3 coding DNA: TGTGCCAGCAGTTACTCGATTTGGCAGTTATCCACCTTC.

This chain joins TRBV5-1 and TRBJ2-5; tentatively, D is TRBD1 or TRBD2 (6 bases each). V was cut by 4 bases and J by 1 base, with 14 bases left in between. From germline, CDR1 is SGHRS and CDR2 YFSETQ. The CDR3 runs to 15 residues. The CDR3 sequence is CASSPEGGLQETQYF. The CDR3 DNA reads TGCGCCAGCAGCCCCGAGGGGGGCCTCCAAGAGACCCAGTACTTC.

This clonotype was seen ten or more times. The chain uses TRBV2 and TRBJ2-7; 10 positions agree with TRBD2. The length of the CDR3 is 15 residues. Germline values: CDR1 SNHLY, CDR2 FYNNEI. The V segment lost 3 bases and the J segment 2 bases; nucleotides outside the gene matches: 4. The DNA for the CDR3 is TGTGCCAGCAGTGATCCTAGCGGGGGCACCTACGAGCAGTACTTC. Translating it yields CASSDPSGGTYEQYF.

The chain is built from TRBV27 and TRBJ1-1; D possibly corresponds to TRBD1 (5 bases). Germline-derived CDR1 and CDR2 are MNHEY and SMNVEV (reference sequence). The germline V and J ends were trimmed by 7 bases and 1 base, with 10 bases remaining between them. CDR3 length: 13 amino acids. The CDR3 bases are TGTGCCAGCAAAAAGACAGCGAACACTGAAGCTTTCTTT. Translating gives CASKKTANTEAFF.

This clonotype was recorded many times. The chain joins TRBV24-1 to TRBJ1-2; TRBD1 is a possible D gene (5 bases). This CDR3 spans 12 amino acids. Per the germline V gene, CDR1 is KGHDR and CDR2 is SFDVKD. Deletions cut 12 bases from V and 5 bases from J, with 15 bases between. The CDR3 DNA reads TGTGCCGGACCGGGACGGAAATATGGCTACACCTTC. Encoded protein: CAGPGRKYGYTF.

This clonotype was seen repeatedly, ten times or more. The rearrangement uses TRBV10-3 and TRBJ2-7, with D maybe TRBD1 (6 bases). V lost 0 bases, J lost 5 bases, and 14 bases lay in between. This CDR3 has 15 residues. Germline V gene lookup returns CDR1 ENHRY and CDR2 SYGVKD. As DNA, the CDR3 is TGTGCCATCAGTGAGTCGTGGGGGCGCGAGGACGAGCAGTACTTC. This sequence encodes CAISESWGREDEQYF.

CDR3 nucleotide sequence: TGTGCCAGCAGCGACAACGGCGGGGAGACCCAGTACTTC. Translated, it gives CASSDNGGETQYF. The J gene is TRBJ2-7, the V gene TRBV7-3; D may be TRBD2 (5 bases). The last part of the DNA fits TRBJ2-5 better; the J call may be wrong. This CDR3 comprises 13 residues. Germline V CDR1 and CDR2: SGHTA, FQGTGA.

The V and J genes are TRBV20-1 and TRBJ2-2; D could derive from TRBD1 or TRBD2 (5 bases each). CDR1 is DFQATT, CDR2 SNEGSKA, per germline (reference sequence). The CDR3 is 15 amino acids. Trimming pared 5 bases from V and 2 bases from J, leaving 15 bases between. The CDR3 spells CSALRGGDNTGELFF. CDR3 DNA sequence: TGCAGTGCTCTACGAGGTGGGGACAACACCGGGGAGCTGTTTTTT.

This clonotype has more than one count but fewer than ten. This chain connects TRBV12-5 to TRBJ1-2; D is possibly TRBD1 (5 bases). Between the trimmed V and J ends, which lost 2 bases and 1 base, there was a span of 8 bases. CDR1 and CDR2 from the germline V gene are LGHNT and FRNRAP. This CDR3 has 14 amino acids. The CDR3 is CASGLKQDNYGYTF. DNA for the CDR3: TGTGCTAGTGGTTTGAAACAGGATAACTATGGCTACACCTTC.

The chain carries TRBV10-3 and TRBJ2-5, with 13 bases matching TRBD2. From germline, CDR1 is ENHRY and CDR2 SYGVKD. CDR3 size: 13 residues. J lost 6 bases, V lost 7 bases, and 2 bases had no gene match. The CDR3 nucleotides are TGTGCCATCACCGGGACTAGCGGGAAGACCCAGTACTTC. It encodes CAITGTSGKTQYF.

Many counts were recorded for this clonotype. V usage is TRBV24-1 and J usage is TRBJ2-1; D possibly corresponds to TRBD1 (6 bases). Trimming pared 4 bases from V and 10 bases from J, leaving 13 bases between. Germline V CDR1 and CDR2: KGHDR, SFDVKD. The CDR3 sequence is 13 residues long. The CDR3: CATSEQQGREQFF. The DNA of the CDR3 is TGTGCCACCAGTGAGCAACAGGGCAGGGAGCAGTTCTTC.

Many counts were recorded for this clonotype. A junction end diverges from the germline sequence, so it may reflect a read error. The chain uses TRBV10-3 and TRBJ1-2; D is perhaps TRBD1 (6 bases). Germline loops: CDR1 ENHRY, CDR2 SYGVKD. The CDR3 covers 12 residues. Written as DNA, the CDR3 is TGTGCCAGCAGTGGACAGATTTGGGGCTACACCTTC. Amino acid sequence: CASSGQIWGYTF.

This clonotype was seen repeatedly, ten times or more. V and J are TRBV6-6 and TRBJ1-1; 11 bases are a match to TRBD1. CDR1 and CDR2 (germline): MNHNY, SVGAGI (reference sequence). J gave up 3 bases and V 1 base, and 1 base lay outside the gene matches. The CDR3 length is 15 residues. CDR3 in DNA: TGTGCCAGCAGTTACTTGGGACAGGGGGACACTGAAGCTTTCTTT. Its protein is CASSYLGQGDTEAFF.